This is a list of T cell receptor beta chains from one sample in a study of T-cell memory formation after mild COVID-19. TCRdb reprocessed the 5' RACE reads via MiXCR and lists one record per CDR3 protein. This sample has roughly 600,000 distinct CDR3 sequences, with 18% found just once. The sample comprised PBMCs or a T cell subset sorted from them (not recorded which). The receptor source for this set is an adult woman who had mild COVID-19 (a few samples of this study predate the infection). Cell type and time point are not known. Both conserved end residues are part of each CDR3. A D gene is named only where the DNA matches it firmly. Size is omitted from some rows. Given values are once, few, many or a class for expanded clones.

j_call	d_call	clone_size	v_call	cdr3_aa	cdr3_nt
TRBJ2-3	-	-	TRBV3-1	CASSHSGSTDTQYF	TGTGCCAGCAGCCACAGCGGAAGCACAGATACGCAGTATTTT
TRBJ1-4	-	-	TRBV20-1	CSARNASTNEKLFF	TGCAGTGCGAGAAACGCAAGTACAAATGAAAAACTGTTTTTT
TRBJ2-2	TRBD2	few	TRBV10-3	CAMRSGGWTGELFF	TGTGCCATGCGGAGCGGGGGTTGGACCGGGGAGCTGTTTTTT
TRBJ2-5	TRBD2	-	TRBV9	CASSVEGSGGSETQYF	TGTGCCAGCAGCGTAGAGGGGAGCGGGGGGTCGGAGACCCAGTACTTC
TRBJ2-1	-	-	TRBV24-1	CATSGAPRYNEQFF	TGTGCCACAAGTGGGGCCCCCCGCTACAATGAGCAGTTCTTC
TRBJ2-5	-	-	TRBV11-2	CASSLGGEPGETQYF	TGTGCCAGCAGCTTGGGAGGCGAACCCGGAGAGACCCAGTACTTC
TRBJ2-5	TRBD2	many	TRBV18	CASSTGLAGQETQYF	TGTGCCAGCTCGACGGGACTAGCGGGACAAGAGACCCAGTACTTC
TRBJ1-4	-	-	TRBV7-9	CASSLNRRREKLFF	TGTGCCAGCAGCTTAAACCGGCGTCGGGAAAAACTGTTTTTT
TRBJ2-3	-	many	TRBV7-9	CASSLSGGANTDTQYF	TGTGCCAGCAGCTTAAGCGGCGGGGCGAACACAGATACGCAGTATTTT
TRBJ2-2	-	-	TRBV5-6	CASIPAGMTPGELFF	TGTGCCAGCATCCCGGCGGGGATGACGCCCGGGGAGCTGTTTTTT
TRBJ2-7	TRBD2	-	TRBV4-1	CASSPLSGSYEQYF	TGCGCCAGCAGCCCCCTTAGCGGGAGCTACGAGCAGTACTTC
TRBJ2-1	-	few	TRBV3-1	CASSPLGPLQFF	TGTGCCAGCAGCCCTTTGGGACCCCTGCAGTTCTTC
TRBJ1-2	-	-	TRBV6-1	CASSEGDSGWGYTF	TGTGCCAGCAGTGAAGGGGACTCGGGATGGGGCTACACCTTC
TRBJ1-1	-	-	TRBV4-1	CASSQDQRGWNTEAFF	TGCGCCAGCAGCCAAGATCAAAGGGGCTGGAACACTGAAGCTTTCTTT
TRBJ2-5	-	-	TRBV20-1	CSARVGGTQYF	TGCAGTGCTCGGGTCGGGGGCACCCAGTACTTC
TRBJ1-2	TRBD1	-	TRBV11-2	CASSLIRDRGPANYGYTF	TGTGCCAGCAGCTTGATCCGGGACAGGGGCCCCGCTAACTATGGCTACACCTTC
TRBJ2-2	-	-	TRBV9	CASSVVFTGELFF	TGTGCCAGCAGCGTAGTTTTCACCGGGGAGCTGTTTTTT
TRBJ2-7	-	once	TRBV4-3	CASSQSARGVQYF	TGCGCCAGCAGCCAATCGGCGAGGGGGGTGCAGTACTTC
TRBJ1-5	TRBD1	-	TRBV7-9	CASSLSRTGSNQPQHF	TGTGCCAGCAGCTTGAGCCGGACAGGGAGCAATCAGCCCCAGCATTTT
TRBJ2-5	-	-	TRBV19	CASSRTKETQYF	TGTGCCAGTAGTAGGACGAAAGAGACCCAGTACTTC
TRBJ1-1	TRBD1	-	TRBV7-9	CASSTDRGNTEAFF	TGTGCCAGCAGCACTGACAGGGGGAACACTGAAGCTTTCTTT
TRBJ1-2	TRBD1	-	TRBV6-6	CASSYDRGYYGYTF	TGTGCCAGCAGTTACGACAGGGGCTACTATGGCTACACCTTC
TRBJ2-7	-	-	TRBV24-1	CATSSPPAGEQYF	TGTGCCACCAGCTCCCCCCCAGCCGGCGAGCAGTACTTC
TRBJ1-5	-	few	TRBV19	CASQGRNQPQHF	TGTGCCAGCCAGGGTCGCAATCAGCCCCAGCATTTT
TRBJ1-1	-	-	TRBV9	CASSVGRVNEAFF	TGTGCCAGCAGCGTAGGCAGAGTTAATGAAGCTTTCTTT
TRBJ2-2	TRBD2	-	TRBV7-2	CASSRQPTTSAGELFF	TGTGCCAGCAGCCGACAACCTACGACTAGCGCCGGGGAGCTGTTTTTT
TRBJ1-4	TRBD1	few	TRBV7-2	CASSLDRGRGNEKLFF	TGTGCCAGCAGCTTAGACAGGGGGAGAGGTAATGAAAAACTGTTTTTT
TRBJ2-6	-	-	TRBV2	CASTPGDAGANVLTF	TGTGCCAGCACCCCAGGGGACGCTGGGGCCAACGTCCTGACTTTC